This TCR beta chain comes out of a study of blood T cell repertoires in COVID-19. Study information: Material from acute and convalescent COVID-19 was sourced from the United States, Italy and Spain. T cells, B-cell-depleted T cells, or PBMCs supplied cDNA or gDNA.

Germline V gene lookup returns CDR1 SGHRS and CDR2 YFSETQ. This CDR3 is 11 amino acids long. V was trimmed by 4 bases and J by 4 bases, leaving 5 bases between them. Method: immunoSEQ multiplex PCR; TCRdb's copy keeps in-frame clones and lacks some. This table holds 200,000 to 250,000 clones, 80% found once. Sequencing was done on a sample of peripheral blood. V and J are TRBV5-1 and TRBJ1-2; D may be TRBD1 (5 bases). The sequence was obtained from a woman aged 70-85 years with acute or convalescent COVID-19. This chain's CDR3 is CASSQGYGYTF. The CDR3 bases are TGCGCCAGCAGCCAGGGCTATGGCTACACCTTC.